The entry below gives a single T cell receptor beta chain sequence along with its context. Original processing methods: The authors estimated nucleated cell counts from reference gene primer amplification. The protocol was immunoSEQ multiplex PCR, while the TCRdb copy is restricted to in-frame clones and leaves out a portion. That table gives V, J and clone size, and the DNA gave D and trimming. The data contain around 200,000 clones, 83% of them singletons. Germline V lookup: CDR1 SGHKS, CDR2 YYEKEE (reference sequence). Trimming removed 2 bases from V and 8 bases from J, with 10 bases in between. The CDR3 is 13 residues long. These data originate in a study of blood T cell repertoires in COVID-19. The overall study: Whether acute or convalescent, the COVID-19 samples came from the United States, Italy and Spain. The cDNA or gDNA used as material had been derived from T cells, B-cell-depleted T cells, or PBMCs.

This TCR was sampled from a woman aged 35 to 49 with active or convalescent COVID-19. This rearrangement joins TRBV5-5 to TRBJ1-4; D perhaps matches TRBD1 (6 bases). The material sequenced was peripheral blood. CDR3 amino acids: CASSFTGREKLFF. The CDR3 DNA is TGTGCCAGCAGCTTTACAGGGCGCGAAAAACTGTTTTTT.